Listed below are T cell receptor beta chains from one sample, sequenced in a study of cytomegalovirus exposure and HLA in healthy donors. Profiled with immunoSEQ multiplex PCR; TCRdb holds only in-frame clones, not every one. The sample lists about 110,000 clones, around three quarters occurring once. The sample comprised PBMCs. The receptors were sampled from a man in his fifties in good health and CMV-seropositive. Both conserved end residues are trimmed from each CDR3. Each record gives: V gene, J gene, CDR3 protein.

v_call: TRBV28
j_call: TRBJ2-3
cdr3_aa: ASSLWATGGNTDTQY

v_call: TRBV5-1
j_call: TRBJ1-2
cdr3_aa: ASSLEVTGGNGYT

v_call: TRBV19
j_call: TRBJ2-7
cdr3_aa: ASRSDKTYEQY

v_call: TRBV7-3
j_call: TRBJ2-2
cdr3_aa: ASSLAGGVGELF

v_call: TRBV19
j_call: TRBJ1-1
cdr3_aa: ASSAGGGVAEAF

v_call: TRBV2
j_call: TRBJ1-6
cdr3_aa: ASCEESSYNSPLH

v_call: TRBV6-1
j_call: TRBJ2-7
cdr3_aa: ASSEAPGTLYEQY

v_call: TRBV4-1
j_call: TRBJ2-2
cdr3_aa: ASSQGGAGGWTGELF

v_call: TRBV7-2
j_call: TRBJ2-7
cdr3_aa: ASSLAGTATYEQY

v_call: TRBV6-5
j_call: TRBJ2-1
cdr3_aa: ASSSTPSSYNEQF

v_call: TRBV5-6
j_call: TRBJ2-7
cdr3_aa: ASSWNRGRGYEQY

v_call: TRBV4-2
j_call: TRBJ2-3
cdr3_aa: ASSHGAGGPGNTQY

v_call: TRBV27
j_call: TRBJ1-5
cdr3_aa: ASSLSAGRLGNQPRH

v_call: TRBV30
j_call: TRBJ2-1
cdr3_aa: AWSPSRNEQF

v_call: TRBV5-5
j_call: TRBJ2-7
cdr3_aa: ASSRETLQGVAY

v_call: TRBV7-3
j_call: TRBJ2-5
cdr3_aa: ASSLTSGETQY

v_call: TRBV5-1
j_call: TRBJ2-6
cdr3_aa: ASSFSGGTSGANVLT

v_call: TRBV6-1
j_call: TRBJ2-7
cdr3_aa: ASTQWAGGYEQY

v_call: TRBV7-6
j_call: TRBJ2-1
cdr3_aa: ASSGRTRGGEQF

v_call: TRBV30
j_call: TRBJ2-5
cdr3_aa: AWRGSGSLGTQY

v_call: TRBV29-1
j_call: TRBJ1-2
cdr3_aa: SVLPPKGYGYT

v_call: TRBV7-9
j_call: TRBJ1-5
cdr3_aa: ASSLVGGRGSNQPQH

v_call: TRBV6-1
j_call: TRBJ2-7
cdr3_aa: ASSPRGTSLLEQY

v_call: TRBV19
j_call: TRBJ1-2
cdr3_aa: ASSIYFTRQGGYT

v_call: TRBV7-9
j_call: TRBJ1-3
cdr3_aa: ASADGGFAGNTIY

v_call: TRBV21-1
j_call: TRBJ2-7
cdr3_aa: ASSNLQGPRTYEQY

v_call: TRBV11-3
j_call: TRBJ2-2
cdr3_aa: ASSRDRVDGELF

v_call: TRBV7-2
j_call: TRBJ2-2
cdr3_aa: ASSPDQLGGEPF

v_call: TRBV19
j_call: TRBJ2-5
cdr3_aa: ASSIGGRTKETQY

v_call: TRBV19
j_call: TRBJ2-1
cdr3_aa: ASTRSRAGRAF

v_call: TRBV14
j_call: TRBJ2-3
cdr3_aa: ASSQEDREADTQY

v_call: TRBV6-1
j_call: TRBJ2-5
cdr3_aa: ASSLTSVQETQY

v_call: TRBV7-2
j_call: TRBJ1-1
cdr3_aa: ASSSDRASGTKAF

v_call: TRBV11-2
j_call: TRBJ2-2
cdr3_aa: ASSFLREGELF

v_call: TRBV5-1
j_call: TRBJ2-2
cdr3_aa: ASSLAGGGPIGELF

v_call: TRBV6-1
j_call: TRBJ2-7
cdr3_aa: ASSELLAVEQY

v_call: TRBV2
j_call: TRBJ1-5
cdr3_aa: ASSEANQPQH

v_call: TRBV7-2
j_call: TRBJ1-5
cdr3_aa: ASSLVVASYNQPQH

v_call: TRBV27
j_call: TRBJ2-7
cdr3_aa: ASSFVRESYEQY

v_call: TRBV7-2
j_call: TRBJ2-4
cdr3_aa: ASSFTGTSGTLAKNIQY

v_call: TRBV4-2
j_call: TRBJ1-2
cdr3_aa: ASSQEASAYGYT

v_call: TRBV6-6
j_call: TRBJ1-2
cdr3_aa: ASMYEGDYGYT

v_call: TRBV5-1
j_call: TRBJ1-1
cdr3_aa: ASSEDGGLWAF

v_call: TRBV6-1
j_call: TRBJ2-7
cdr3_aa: ASSEYPSQGVITYEQY